This T cell receptor beta chain was captured in a study of beta chain features in type 1 diabetes. Overall study results and limits: VDJ junctions from type 1 diabetes patients carried fewer insertions and larger deletions.

Donors underwent one heparinised blood draw, 95 to 150 mL on average. Sequencing targeted expressed TCRB transcripts, as all isolated RNA had been reverse transcribed. The repertoire was sequenced with immunoSEQ multiplex PCR; TCRdb's copy has only in-frame clones and lacks some. The table records almost 250,000 clones, roughly 13% of them present only once. The V gene's germline CDR1 is SGHTA and CDR2 FQGNSA. Between the trimmed V and J ends, which lost 0 bases and 0 bases, there was a span of 7 bases. The CDR3 spans 15 residues. Remarks on this clone: Its antigen is undetermined.

This TCR came from a woman aged 40 to 55 in good health. Sequencing was performed on naive CD4+ T cells from blood. The V gene is TRBV7-2, the J gene TRBJ2-3; no definite D call. CDR3 DNA sequence: TGTGCCAGCAGCTTAGCTCCCGGGAGCACAGATACGCAGTATTTT. It translates to CASSLAPGSTDTQYF.